One and the same sample provided the 17 T cell receptor beta chains below, sequenced in a study of blood T cell repertoires in COVID-19. Clones were read by immunoSEQ multiplex PCR, and TCRdb kept only the in-frame ones, dropping some. Seen here are approximately 150,000 clones, 85% to 90% observed once, and the top ten hold approximately 4%. The sample consisted of peripheral blood. The receptors shown here come from a woman in her 70s with acute or convalescent COVID-19.

A word on this clone: The junction departs from germline at one end; a sequencing error may be responsible. The V and J genes are TRBV11-3 and TRBJ2-7; perhaps TRBD1 as D (6 bases). The CDR3 runs 13 residues. Germline V CDR1 and CDR2: SGHNT, YENEEA. Here the CDR3 DNA reads TGTGCCAGCAGCTTAGATCAGGGGACCACCCCAGCCTTC. Protein: CASSLDQGTTPAF.

This CDR3 reads CASSGAWNQPQHF. CDR3 DNA sequence: TGTGCCAGCTCGGGAGCCTGGAATCAGCCCCAGCATTTT. This chain uses TRBV2 with TRBJ1-5; no reliable D call. CDR3 length: 13 amino acids. V gave up 8 bases and J gave up 4 bases, with 12 bases separating them. Looked up from germline, CDR1 is SNHLY and CDR2 is FYNNEI.

V gene TRBV4-1 combines with J gene TRBJ1-1, with 8 bases fitting TRBD1. V lost 5 bases and J lost 0; bases outside the gene matches: 2. CDR3 length: 14 residues. The germline V gene encodes CDR1 MGHRA and CDR2 YSYEKL. This chain's CDR3 is CASSDRGMNTEAFF. For the CDR3, the DNA is TGCGCCAGCAGCGACAGGGGTATGAACACTGAAGCTTTCTTT.

The chain has TRBV2 and TRBJ1-4; the match to TRBD1 covers 9 bases. The length of the CDR3 is 14 residues. V dropped 6 bases and J dropped 7; count of bases not matched to a gene: 6. CDR1 and CDR2 from the germline V gene are SNHLY and FYNNEI. CDR3 loop: CASSNRQGVEKLFF. In DNA form, the CDR3 reads TGTGCCAGCAGCAACCGACAGGGGGTTGAAAAACTGTTTTTT.

The chain has TRBV5-1 and TRBJ2-5; 10 bases are a match to TRBD2. This CDR3 spans 17 amino acids. The J segment lost 0 bases and the V segment lost 4 bases, leaving 9 bases of the junction unmatched. The germline gives CDR1 SGHRS, CDR2 YFSETQ. The CDR3 region is CASSPSLAGGHQETQYF. The CDR3 DNA reads TGCGCCAGCAGCCCGTCCTTAGCGGGAGGCCACCAAGAGACCCAGTACTTC.

Only one count was recorded for this clone. The chain links TRBV11-2 to TRBJ2-5; D possibly corresponds to TRBD2 (5 bases). V lost 1 base to trimming and J lost 7 bases, with 16 bases between them. CDR1 and CDR2 (germline): SGHAT, FQNNGV. The CDR3 has 15 amino acids. The CDR3 DNA reads TGTGCCAGCAGCTTAGGGGCTAGCCTGAGTGTGACCCAGTACTTC. Its translation is CASSLGASLSVTQYF. Full variable domain (rest looked up from reference TRBV11-2 and TRBJ2-5): EAGVAQSPRYKIIEKRQSVAFWCNPISGHATLYWYQQILGQGPKLLIQFQNNGVVDDSQLPKDRFSAERLKGVDSTLKIQPAKLEDSAVYLCASSLGASLSVTQYFGPGTRLLVL.

CDR3 loop: CASSLLGGWSNEKLFF. Here the CDR3 DNA reads TGTGCCAGCAGCTTGCTAGGCGGATGGAGTAATGAAAAACTGTTTTTT. This chain links TRBV7-6 with TRBJ1-4; D is undetermined. Per the germline V gene, CDR1 is SGHVS and CDR2 is FNYEAQ. Between the trimmed V and J ends, which lost 3 bases and 4 bases, there was a span of 15 bases. This CDR3 has 16 amino acids.

V and J are TRBV10-3 and TRBJ1-1; D is possibly TRBD1 (6 bases). Germline values: CDR1 ENHRY, CDR2 SYGVKD. This CDR3 comprises 12 residues. Between the trimmed V and J ends, which lost 7 bases and 5 bases, there was a span of 11 bases. CDR3 in DNA: TGTGCCATCAAGCAGGGGAGAACTGAAGCTTTCTTT. Protein: CAIKQGRTEAFF.

The chain joins TRBV27 to TRBJ1-5; TRBD1 agrees at 7 bases. The CDR3 spans 15 residues. The germline V gene has CDR1 MNHEY and CDR2 SMNVEV (reference sequence). The V segment lost 5 bases and the J segment 1 base; nucleotides outside the gene matches: 5. CDR3 protein: CASSLTGVSNQPQHF. CDR3 in DNA: TGTGCCAGCAGTCTCACAGGGGTGAGCAATCAGCCCCAGCATTTT.

V usage is TRBV5-1 and J usage is TRBJ2-7; TRBD2 might be the D (5 bases). Trimming left V 2 bases short and J 1 base short, with 10 bases between. CDR1 is SGHRS and CDR2 is YFSETQ in the germline V gene. CDR3 length equals 14 residues. The CDR3 coding sequence is TGCGCCAGCAGCTTTTTTGGGGAGTCCTACGAGCAGTACTTC. Amino acids: CASSFFGESYEQYF.

J is TRBJ2-1 and V is TRBV7-2; 9 bases align to TRBD2. Trimming cost V 1 base and J 4 bases; bases outside gene matches: 14. The CDR3 extends over 19 amino acids. The germline gives CDR1 SGHTA, CDR2 FQGNSA. CDR3 nucleotides: TGTGCCAGCAGCTTAGTTGGGGCCCGGAGGGCGGGAGGGTACAATGAGCAGTTCTTC. As protein: CASSLVGARRAGGYNEQFF.

In this sample, this clone turned up a few times. The gene calls are TRBV18 and TRBJ2-5; 8 bases match TRBD1. The CDR3 runs 15 residues. Germline trimming cut 0 bases from V and 5 bases from J; bases unmatched to any gene: 5. The germline V gene has CDR1 KGHSH and CDR2 LQKENI. The CDR3 is CASSPPNRGLETQYF. CDR3 nucleotides: TGTGCCAGCTCACCACCGAACAGGGGGTTGGAGACCCAGTACTTC.

This chain joins TRBV14 and TRBJ2-4; no definite D call. The V and J ends lost 4 bases and 13 bases respectively, with 14 bases between them. Germline lookup yields CDR1 SGHDN and CDR2 FVKESK. The length of the CDR3 is 12 residues. CDR3 protein: CASSRSGYSQYF. In DNA, the CDR3 is TGTGCCAGCAGCCGGTCAGGTTACTCACAGTACTTC. Variable domain in full (rest from reference TRBV14 and TRBJ2-4): EAGVTQFPSHSVIEKGQTVTLRCDPISGHDNLYWYRRVMGKEIKFLLHFVKESKQDESGMPNNRFLAERTGGTYSTLKVQPAELEDSGVYFCASSRSGYSQYFGAGTRLSVL.

J is TRBJ1-1 and V is TRBV7-2, with 9 nucleotides matching TRBD1. Germline CDR1 and CDR2: SGHTA and FQGNSA. The CDR3 has 13 amino acids. V was pared by 4 bases and J by 10 bases, with 7 bases of the junction left unmatched. This CDR3 reads CASSSDRGVGAFF. The CDR3 region has the DNA TGTGCCAGCAGCTCCGACAGGGGGGTTGGAGCTTTCTTT.

The chain combines TRBV3-1 (or the pseudogene TRBV3-2) with TRBJ1-1, with D tentatively TRBD1 (5 bases). Trimming removed 4 bases from V and 0 bases from J, with 9 bases in between. There are 14 residues in the CDR3. Germline V gene sequence: CDR1 LGHDT, CDR2 YNNKEL (reference sequence). CDR3 region: CASSRQSMNTEAFF. CDR3 DNA: TGTGCCAGCAGCCGACAGTCAATGAACACTGAAGCTTTCTTT.

The chain recombines TRBV6-5 with TRBJ2-3; a possible D gene is TRBD2 (7 bases). The CDR3 runs 13 residues. CDR1 is MNHEY and CDR2 is SVGAGI in the germline V gene. Trimming cost V 6 bases and J 7 bases, with 14 bases left between them. CDR3 sequence: CASSPGGRNTQYF. In DNA, the CDR3 is TGTGCCAGCAGCCCCGGGGGGCGGAATACGCAGTATTTT.

V gene TRBV7-2 combines with J gene TRBJ2-5, with 14 bases matching TRBD2. Trimming removed 1 base from V and 2 bases from J; junction bases left unmatched: 9. Germline-derived CDR1 and CDR2 are SGHTA and FQGNSA. The CDR3 has 19 amino acids. CDR3 protein: CASSLVGTSGGWYQETQYF. DNA for the CDR3: TGTGCCAGCAGCTTAGTGGGGACTAGCGGGGGTTGGTATCAAGAGACCCAGTACTTC.